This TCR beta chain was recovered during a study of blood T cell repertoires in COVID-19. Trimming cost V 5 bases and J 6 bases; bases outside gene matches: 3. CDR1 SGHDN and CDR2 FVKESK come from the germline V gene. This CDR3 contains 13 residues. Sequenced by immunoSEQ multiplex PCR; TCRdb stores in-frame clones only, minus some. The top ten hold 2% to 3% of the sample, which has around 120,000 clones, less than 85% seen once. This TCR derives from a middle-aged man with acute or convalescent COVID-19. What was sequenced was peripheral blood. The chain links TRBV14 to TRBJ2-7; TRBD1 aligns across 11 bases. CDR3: CASSWTGGGEQYF. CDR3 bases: TGTGCCAGCAGCTGGACAGGGGGCGGCGAGCAGTACTTC. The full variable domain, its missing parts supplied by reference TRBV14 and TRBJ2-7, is EAGVTQFPSHSVIEKGQTVTLRCDPISGHDNLYWYRRVMGKEIKFLLHFVKESKQDESGMPNNRFLAERTGGTYSTLKVQPAELEDSGVYFCASSWTGGGEQYFGPGTRLTVT.